This is a list of T cell receptor beta chains from one sample in a study of T cell clonotyping in hematopoietic cell transplantation. Clones were read by immunoSEQ multiplex PCR, and TCRdb kept only the in-frame ones, dropping some. In the table there are around 26,000 clones, less than 85% of which are singletons. Sequences were derived from peripheral blood mononuclear cells, sampled before stem cell transplant. Receptors were obtained from a man in his forties with acute myeloid leukemia. Some clones in this sample may be carry-over from other donors' samples. CDR3s include the opening cysteine and the closing phenylalanine or tryptophan.

J gene	V gene	CDR3 protein
TRBJ2-1	TRBV4-2	CASSQEFPSGSYNEQFF
TRBJ2-3	TRBV5-1	CASSFQGGPSTDTQYF
TRBJ2-1	TRBV11-2	CASSLELLRGQSPFF
TRBJ1-5	TRBV6-1	CASSEAHGGIQPQHF
TRBJ1-1	TRBV2	CASSEGGGTEAFF
TRBJ2-1	TRBV10-3	CAISDGSLMVNEQFF
TRBJ1-1	TRBV27	CASSSGILNTEAFF
TRBJ2-7	TRBV11-3	CASSLGGGDYEQYF
TRBJ2-7	TRBV5-4	CASSSRGTSGSYEQYF
TRBJ1-5	TRBV28	CASSFGGQGASQPQHF
TRBJ2-1	TRBV6-1	CASSDLGLAMDEQFF
TRBJ2-7	TRBV5-1	CASSSNAYEQYF
TRBJ2-1	TRBV5-8	CASSLGGTNEQFF
TRBJ2-2	TRBV5-1	CASSLGLAPNTGELFF
TRBJ2-5	TRBV14	CASSQIGLQETQYF
TRBJ2-5	TRBV30	CAWSADRGRAETQYF
TRBJ2-1	TRBV9	CASSIDQGVYNEQFF
TRBJ2-7	TRBV11-1	CASSTTSGRASEQYF
TRBJ2-5	TRBV4-1	CASSQPPLGTQYF
TRBJ2-5	TRBV27	CASSQTWGEPAETQYF
TRBJ1-3	TRBV5-1	CASSLAIADQGGLDRSSGNTIYF
TRBJ2-3	TRBV6-5	CASATGGGGNTQYF
TRBJ2-7	TRBV6-5	CASSETLAGYEQYF
TRBJ2-7	TRBV5-1	CASSLDRPSYEQYF
TRBJ1-5	TRBV10-2	CASSLGGGSNQPQHF
TRBJ2-7	TRBV7-2	CASSFGVGGSVGVGQYF
TRBJ1-3	TRBV28	CASSLSGGASGNTIYF
TRBJ2-7	TRBV11-3	CASSLEGTGGYEQYF
TRBJ2-3	TRBV6-1	CASSEVGVDTQYF
TRBJ2-7	TRBV4-1	CASSQTTGTGFYEQYF
TRBJ2-2	TRBV11-1	CASSFRNRETGELFF
TRBJ1-6	TRBV6-5	CASRDDRRVNSPLHF
TRBJ2-1	TRBV6-1	CASSEQSVSNNEQFF
TRBJ1-1	TRBV28	CASSRDRATEAFF
TRBJ2-3	TRBV13	CASSLRRGQTDTQYF
TRBJ2-5	TRBV7-9	CASSLGRGGVETQYF
TRBJ2-3	TRBV5-4	CASSLSWGQGASDTQYF
TRBJ1-1	TRBV7-9	CASSLGARRRRAEAFF
TRBJ2-1	TRBV10-2	CASGEGRVVNEQFF
TRBJ2-2	TRBV27	CASSFLGGGVTGELFF
TRBJ2-7	TRBV11-3	CASSGRTGYEQYF
TRBJ1-1	TRBV2	CASLRDMQTRNTEAFF
TRBJ2-2	TRBV29-1	CSVGGGRGTGELFF
TRBJ2-7	TRBV11-2	CASSPLQDRAFYEQYF
TRBJ1-4	TRBV7-6	CASSLWGQGNEKLFF
TRBJ1-1	TRBV4-2	CASGSQVLNTEAFF
TRBJ2-6	TRBV7-6	CASSRGPGGANVLTF
TRBJ2-6	TRBV6-4	CASSEGVTGANVLTF
TRBJ2-3	TRBV10-3	CAISEVPTSSGTTQYF
TRBJ2-7	TRBV6-5	CASSYSPGELYEQYF
TRBJ2-7	TRBV5-4	CASSGGGTRSYEQYF
TRBJ2-5	TRBV19	CASSNQGGRQETQYF
TRBJ2-2	TRBV4-3	CASSQAGGWNTGELFF